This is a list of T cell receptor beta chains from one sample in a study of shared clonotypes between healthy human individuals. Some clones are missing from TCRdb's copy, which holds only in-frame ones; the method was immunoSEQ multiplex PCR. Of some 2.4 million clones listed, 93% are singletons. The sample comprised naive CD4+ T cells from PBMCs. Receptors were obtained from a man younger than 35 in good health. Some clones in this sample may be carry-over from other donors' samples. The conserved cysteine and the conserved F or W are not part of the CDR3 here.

ASSPGQGPGEQY | TRBJ2-7 | 12 | TRBV5-5
ASSPGRLNTEAF | TRBJ1-1 | 12 | TRBV7-9
ATSLGQYNSPLH | TRBJ1-6 | 12 | TRBV15
ASSRLPTSGGYEQY | TRBJ2-7 | 14 | TRBV11-2
ASSPGGGNQPQH | TRBJ1-5 | 12 | TRBV28
ASTPRSGRASYNEQF | TRBJ2-1 | 15 | TRBV19
ASSLWTGTKNIQY | TRBJ2-4 | 13 | TRBV5-1
ASSWGETQY | TRBJ2-5 | 9 | TRBV19
ASSHTGYNQPQH | TRBJ1-5 | 12 | TRBV14
ASSLETGNTIY | TRBJ1-3 | 11 | TRBV11-3
ASSGGSLASSIETQY | TRBJ2-5 | 15 | TRBV9
ASSEVGGLGYEQY | TRBJ2-7 | 13 | TRBV6-1
ASSLVSGAAMGYGYT | TRBJ1-2 | 15 | TRBV7-2
ASSFYRDRAYEQY | TRBJ2-7 | 13 | TRBV28
ASSLTRDTEAF | TRBJ1-1 | 11 | TRBV7-9
ASSFRGTGGIGDTEAF | TRBJ1-1 | 16 | TRBV9
ASSSSTYYNEQF | TRBJ2-1 | 12 | TRBV5-1
ASSAGQGQNQPQH | TRBJ1-5 | 13 | TRBV9
ASSPLSVSSSYNEQF | TRBJ2-1 | 15 | TRBV27
ASSALQGVRDEQY | - | 13 | TRBV7-8
ASSLAVGDGYT | TRBJ1-2 | 11 | TRBV7-2
AISASGQGWGYT | TRBJ1-2 | 12 | TRBV10-3
ASSLAVSSSYNEQF | TRBJ2-1 | 14 | TRBV7-6
ASSLGLNEQF | TRBJ2-1 | 10 | TRBV11-3
ASSLGQGQSEKLF | TRBJ1-4 | 13 | TRBV7-9
AITMDDLVGDTKGYT | TRBJ1-2 | 15 | TRBV10-3
ATSLAEDYYNEQF | TRBJ2-1 | 13 | TRBV19
ASSPNGQEFAF | TRBJ1-1 | 11 | TRBV18
ASSHDRSSGNTIY | TRBJ1-3 | 13 | TRBV11-1
ASSGTPGETQY | TRBJ2-5 | 11 | TRBV2
ASSRIQETQY | TRBJ2-5 | 10 | TRBV6-6
ASSFQGTEAF | TRBJ1-1 | 10 | TRBV7-2
ASSLARGDGYT | TRBJ1-2 | 11 | TRBV27
ASSDSRYNYGYT | TRBJ1-2 | 12 | TRBV6-4
ASSLEGANGNTIY | TRBJ1-3 | 13 | TRBV5-4
ASSRGGTSGTRAYNEQF | TRBJ2-1 | 17 | TRBV5-1
ASRRTTSNTDTQY | TRBJ2-3 | 13 | TRBV2
ASSGGAGPAYNEQF | TRBJ2-1 | 14 | TRBV9
ASTLGGGGVNEQF | TRBJ2-1 | 13 | TRBV28
AISESASGYYNEQF | TRBJ2-1 | 14 | TRBV10-3
ASSTSTGGNSPLH | TRBJ1-6 | 13 | TRBV4-2
ASSSGTGGSPLH | TRBJ1-6 | 12 | TRBV7-3
ASSRRTGGNQPQH | TRBJ1-5 | 13 | TRBV28
ASSTGLNTGELF | TRBJ2-2 | 12 | TRBV5-1
ASSPSQGIDEKLF | TRBJ1-4 | 13 | TRBV9
ASTGTGSNQPQH | TRBJ1-5 | 12 | TRBV10-3
ASSMGIAGRRETQY | TRBJ2-5 | 14 | TRBV19
ASSLSAQATSTYEQY | TRBJ2-7 | 15 | TRBV27
ASSLSGQGGYGYT | TRBJ1-2 | 13 | TRBV7-9